What follows are 26 T cell receptor beta chains derived from one specimen sequenced in a study of blood T cell repertoires in COVID-19. Sequenced by immunoSEQ multiplex PCR; TCRdb stores in-frame clones only, minus some. Among about 45,000 clones listed, roughly 80% were seen once. The sample taken for sequencing was peripheral blood. The receptors originated from a man between 65 and 85 years old with acute or convalescent COVID-19.

In nucleotides, the CDR3 is TGTGCCAGCATCAGGCAGGGATCTTCAAGGCGGACCGGGGAGCTGTTTTTT. It codes for CASIRQGSSRRTGELFF. The chain combines TRBV2 with TRBJ2-2; tentative D call: TRBD1 (5 bases). V lost 7 bases, J lost 5 bases, and 23 bases lay in between. The germline gives CDR1 SNHLY, CDR2 FYNNEI. The CDR3 loop spans 17 amino acids.

The chain joins TRBV28 to TRBJ1-5, with D perhaps matching TRBD1 (5 bases). CDR1 is MDHEN and CDR2 is SYDVKM in the germline V gene. V was pared by 1 base and J by 5 bases, with 21 bases between. CDR3 size: 18 residues. The CDR3 nucleotides read TGTGCCAGCAGTTTATCGGCAGGTCTAGGGGCCATCGATCAGCCCCAGCATTTT. Amino acids: CASSLSAGLGAIDQPQHF. Drawing the rest from reference TRBV28 and TRBJ1-5, the complete variable domain is DVKVTQSSRYLVKRTGEKVFLECVQDMDHENMFWYRQDPGLGLRLIYFSYDVKMKEKGDIPEGYSVSREKKERFSLILESASTNQTSMYLCASSLSAGLGAIDQPQHFGDGTRLSIL.

The chain joins TRBV18 to TRBJ1-1; D remains ambiguous. Trimming left V 3 bases short and J 5 bases short, with 13 bases between. In germline, CDR1 is KGHSH, CDR2 LQKENI. The CDR3 is made up of 14 amino acids. CDR3 sequence: CASSPRPGWTEAFF. The CDR3 nucleotides read TGTGCCAGCTCACCCCGGCCGGGTTGGACTGAAGCTTTCTTT.

In its sample, this clone was seen once. The CDR3 is CASRLVGRVRGPKRNSNQPQHF. The CDR3 DNA sequence: TGTGCAAGTCGCTTAGTGGGAAGGGTCAGGGGGCCTAAACGAAATAGCAATCAGCCCCAGCATTTT. The J gene is TRBJ1-5, the V gene TRBV12-2; TRBD1 reflects the table's D call only, with no check against the DNA. TRBV12-2 is shown as a pseudogene. The CDR3 length is 22 residues.

V is TRBV2 and J is TRBJ2-3, with a tentative D call TRBD1 (6 bases). The germline V gene has CDR1 SNHLY and CDR2 FYNNEI. The CDR3 loop spans 16 amino acids. V was pared by 3 bases and J by 1 base, with 14 bases between. The CDR3 protein is CASSDQGRQGTDTQYF. In DNA, the CDR3 is TGTGCCAGCAGTGATCAGGGCCGACAGGGCACAGATACGCAGTATTTT.

V is TRBV9 and J is TRBJ1-6; possible D gene TRBD1, 6 bases. Germline CDR1 and CDR2: SGDLS and YYNGEE. CDR3 length equals 15 residues. V lost 0 bases and J 10 bases, leaving 14 bases between the germline ends. The CDR3: CASSVEPTGGSPLHF. The CDR3 DNA follows: TGTGCCAGCAGCGTAGAGCCGACGGGGGGCTCACCCCTCCACTTT. Together with reference TRBV9 and TRBJ1-6, the CDR3 gives the full variable domain: DSGVTQTPKHLITATGQRVTLRCSPRSGDLSVYWYQQSLDQGLQFLIQYYNGEERAKGNILERFSAQQFPDLHSELNLSSLELGDSALYFCASSVEPTGGSPLHFGNGTRLTVT.

This chain links TRBV18 with TRBJ2-7, with 11 bases that match TRBD1. The CDR3 consists of 14 residues. Trimming took 6 bases from V and 5 from J; bases not matched to a gene: 6. Germline V gene lookup returns CDR1 KGHSH and CDR2 LQKENI. The CDR3 DNA follows: TGTGCCAGCTCTCGGGACAGGGGGAGGAACGAGCAGTACTTC. It specifies CASSRDRGRNEQYF.

J is TRBJ2-7 and V is TRBV7-9; tentative D call: TRBD1 (6 bases). This CDR3 is 15 amino acids long. The V gene's germline CDR1 is SEHNR and CDR2 FQNEAQ (reference sequence). Deletions cut 2 bases from V and 9 bases from J, with 20 bases between. In DNA, the CDR3 is TGTGCCAGCAGCTTAAGAGGCAGGGGATCTACGAGGCAGTACTTC. Protein: CASSLRGRGSTRQYF.

V and J are TRBV6-5 and TRBJ1-2, with TRBD1 identical over 7 bases. CDR3 length: 14 amino acids. The trim removed 0 bases at V and 2 bases at J, leaving 0 bases unmatched. The germline V gene has CDR1 MNHEY and CDR2 SVGAGI. CDR3 nucleotide sequence: TGTGCCAGCAGTTACTCGACAGGGAACTATGGCTACACCTTC. Encoded protein: CASSYSTGNYGYTF.

The chain recombines TRBV6-5 with TRBJ1-2; 8 bases map to TRBD1. In germline, CDR1 is MNHEY, CDR2 SVGAGI. The CDR3 is 12 residues long. Trimming cost V 5 bases and J 8 bases; bases outside gene matches: 4. CDR3 region: CASSMTGDGYTF. The CDR3 nucleotides are TGTGCCAGCAGTATGACAGGGGACGGCTACACCTTC.

This clone was observed a handful of times. The rearrangement joins TRBV5-4 to TRBJ1-3; 8 bases line up with TRBD1. This CDR3 has 16 amino acids. With V trimmed by 4 bases and J by 2 bases, 8 bases remained unmatched. Per the germline V gene, CDR1 is SGHNT and CDR2 is YYREEE (reference sequence). This CDR3 reads CASSKGQGGPGNTIYF. Here the CDR3 DNA reads TGTGCCAGCAGCAAAGGACAGGGAGGGCCTGGAAACACCATATATTTT.

This chain joins TRBV5-1 and TRBJ2-7, with a weak D call TRBD2 (7 bases). Germline-derived CDR1 and CDR2 are SGHRS and YFSETQ. The CDR3 runs to 15 residues. Trimming shortened V by 4 bases and J by 2 bases, and 16 bases separated the two germline ends. The CDR3, as DNA: TGCGCCAGCAGCCCCATCGGGGGGCGCACCTACGAGCAGTACTTC. Its translation: CASSPIGGRTYEQYF. The full variable domain, in which reference TRBV5-1 and TRBJ2-7 provide the parts outside the CDR3, is KAGVTQTPRYLIKTRGQQVTLSCSPISGHRSVSWYQQTPGQGLQFLFEYFSETQRNKGNFPGRFSGRQFSNSRSEMNVSTLELGDSALYLCASSPIGGRTYEQYFGPGTRLTVT.

This chain uses TRBV9 with TRBJ1-2, with D possibly being TRBD1 (6 bases). Germline V gene data show CDR1 as SGDLS and CDR2 as YYNGEE. Trimming took 0 bases from V and 5 from J, leaving 17 bases between them. The CDR3 totals 16 residues. The CDR3 reads CASSVDAGAFRYGYTF. The CDR3 nucleotides read TGTGCCAGCAGCGTAGATGCAGGGGCCTTTCGGTATGGCTACACCTTC.

This rearrangement joins TRBV15 to TRBJ2-1, with 9 bases that match TRBD2. Trimming cost V 1 base and J 5 bases; bases outside gene matches: 3. Germline V gene sequence: CDR1 LNHNV, CDR2 YYDKDF (reference sequence). The CDR3 runs 15 residues. The CDR3 DNA sequence: TGTGCCACCAGCAGAGTGGCGGGGGGGCACAATGAGCAGTTCTTC. It specifies CATSRVAGGHNEQFF.

This clone was detected only once. The chain uses TRBV6-5 and TRBJ1-5, with D maybe TRBD1 (6 bases). This CDR3 has 15 amino acids. V was trimmed by 6 bases and J by 1 base, leaving 13 bases between them. Germline CDR1 reads MNHEY; CDR2 reads SVGAGI. The CDR3 sequence: CASRPQGRSNQPQHF. CDR3 coding DNA: TGTGCCAGCAGGCCCCAGGGGCGGAGCAATCAGCCCCAGCATTTT.

CDR3: CASGWTEDTEAFF. CDR3 nucleotide sequence: TGTGCCAGTGGGTGGACTGAGGACACTGAAGCTTTCTTT. The rearrangement links TRBV19 to TRBJ1-1; D is unclear. The V end lost 8 bases, the J end lost 3 bases, and 13 bases lay between the germline ends. Germline lookup yields CDR1 LNHDA and CDR2 SQIVND (reference sequence). This CDR3 contains 13 residues.

This clone was seen a handful of times. This chain uses TRBV4-1 with TRBJ1-1; no reliable D call. V was trimmed by 2 bases and J by 2 bases, leaving 15 bases between them. The CDR3 sequence is 16 residues long. Germline V lookup: CDR1 MGHRA, CDR2 YSYEKL. The CDR3 here is CASSQIPLTLNTEAFF. In nucleotides, the CDR3 is TGCGCCAGCAGCCAAATCCCCCTGACACTTAACACTGAAGCTTTCTTT.

This chain connects TRBV27 to TRBJ1-5, with D tentatively TRBD1 (5 bases). V gave up 1 base and J gave up 5 bases, with 12 bases separating them. Germline V CDR1 and CDR2: MNHEY, SMNVEV (reference sequence). This CDR3 region has 15 residues. The CDR3 region has the DNA TGTGCCAGCAGTTTATGGGGCGGAGGGGATCAGCCCCAGCATTTT. Translation: CASSLWGGGDQPQHF.

This chain connects TRBV6-2 or TRBV6-3 to TRBJ2-5; TRBD2 matches 8 bases. Germline V lookup: CDR1 MNHEY, CDR2 SVGEGT. CDR3 length: 14 residues. The V gene end was trimmed by 5 bases and the J gene end by 5 bases; junction bases not matched to a gene: 7. CDR3 in DNA: TGTGCCAGCAGTCAGAGCGGGGGCGGGGAGACCCAGTACTTC. This encodes CASSQSGGGETQYF.

V usage is TRBV15 and J usage is TRBJ1-2; possibly TRBD1 for D (5 bases). The CDR3 consists of 16 residues. Trimming pared 1 base from V and 4 bases from J, leaving 16 bases between. The V gene's germline CDR1 is LNHNV and CDR2 YYDKDF (reference sequence). This CDR3 is CATSRGAGGSSYGYTF. The CDR3 nucleotides read TGTGCCACCAGCAGAGGAGCCGGGGGATCGAGCTATGGCTACACCTTC.

This clone showed up just a few times. The chain has TRBV7-8 and TRBJ1-2, with D uncertain. Per the germline V gene, CDR1 is SGHVS and CDR2 is FQNEAQ. Trimming left V 4 bases short and J 6 bases short, with 18 bases between. The CDR3 totals 15 residues. The CDR3 DNA follows: TGTGCCAGCAGCTGGAGTCTAATGGGAGGCCATGGCTACACCTTC. This gives the protein CASSWSLMGGHGYTF.

A note on this clone: Additional DNA sequences in this sample encode the identical CDR3. The V and J genes are TRBV7-3 and TRBJ1-2; 11 bases align to TRBD1. Germline values: CDR1 SGHTA, CDR2 FQGTGA. The CDR3 is 14 amino acids. With 5 bases clipped from V and 5 bases from J, the junction kept 4 bases outside the gene matches. The CDR3 spells CASSRDRGGYGYTF. In DNA, the CDR3 is TGTGCCAGCAGCCGGGACAGGGGGGGATATGGCTACACCTTC.

The chain employs TRBV29-1 and TRBJ1-6, with 7 positions matching TRBD1. CDR1 is SQVTM and CDR2 is ANQGSEA in the germline V gene. The junction had 6 bases not matched to a gene; V was cut back by 6 bases and J by 7 bases. This CDR3 has 13 amino acids. CDR3 sequence reads: CSVGTVYNSPLHF. CDR3 nucleotide sequence: TGCAGCGTCGGGACAGTCTACAATTCACCCCTCCACTTT.

The chain carries TRBV6-2 or TRBV6-3 and TRBJ2-1, with 9 bases aligning to TRBD1. This CDR3 comprises 15 residues. CDR1 and CDR2 (germline): MNHEY, SVGEGT. Losses at the gene ends were 6 bases for V and 6 bases for J; bases not matched to a gene: 9. CDR3 sequence: CASSRTGGIVNEQFF. DNA for the CDR3: TGTGCCAGCAGCCGAACAGGGGGCATTGTCAATGAGCAGTTCTTC.

The chain combines TRBV3-1 (or the pseudogene TRBV3-2) with TRBJ1-1; 7 positions agree with TRBD1. CDR1 is LGHDT, CDR2 YNNKEL, per germline (reference sequence). V lost 1 base and J lost 7; bases outside the gene matches: 3. This CDR3 contains 13 residues. The CDR3 here is CASSQVRQGEAFF. The CDR3 DNA reads as TGTGCCAGCAGCCAAGTTAGACAGGGTGAAGCTTTCTTT.

J is TRBJ2-5 and V is TRBV27, with 8 bases identical to TRBD1. The CDR3 extends over 15 amino acids. The germline V gene encodes CDR1 MNHEY and CDR2 SMNVEV (reference sequence). The V and J ends lost 2 bases and 5 bases, in that order; junction bases with no gene match: 7. The CDR3 bases are TGTGCCAGCAGTTTAGTGACAGGGGATTGGGAGACCCAGTACTTC. This gives the protein CASSLVTGDWETQYF.